These 13 T cell receptor beta chains share one sample of origin, sequenced in a study of T cell changes during pregnancy in multiple sclerosis. Only in-frame clones appear in the TCRdb table, and some are missing; sequencing was by immunoSEQ multiplex PCR. The sample gives more than 90,000 clones, around 90% of which show up once; 1.5% is in the top ten. The material was peripheral blood, obtained in the first trimester of pregnancy. All receptors come from a female donor with multiple sclerosis, enrolled in a pregnancy study.

The rearrangement joins TRBV9 to TRBJ2-7; D may be TRBD1 (6 bases). Germline lookup yields CDR1 SGDLS and CDR2 YYNGEE. V lost 7 bases and J lost 7, with 12 bases in between. The CDR3 loop spans 11 amino acids. CDR3 sequence (DNA): TGTGCCAGCGGGGGCTATCGGGAGCAGTACTTC. The encoded protein is CASGGYREQYF.

This chain connects TRBV5-1 to TRBJ2-1, with 8 positions matching TRBD1. V shed 3 bases, J shed 15 bases, and the junction held 8 bases outside the gene matches. The CDR3 runs to 12 residues. Germline lookup yields CDR1 SGHRS and CDR2 YFSETQ. The CDR3 nucleotides read TGCGCCAGCAGCTCGGACAGGGCTGGTTGGTTCTTC. Its protein product is CASSSDRAGWFF.

V usage is TRBV5-4 and J usage is TRBJ2-3, with D maybe TRBD2 (6 bases). V was trimmed by 4 bases and J by 2 bases, leaving 14 bases between them. CDR3 length equals 15 residues. Germline V gene sequence: CDR1 SGHNT, CDR2 YYREEE (reference sequence). In DNA form, the CDR3 reads TGTGCCAGCAGCCTGGGCGGGGCCTTCACAGATACGCAGTATTTT. Translation: CASSLGGAFTDTQYF.

This chain connects TRBV2 to TRBJ2-7, with D maybe TRBD1 (5 bases). Germline V lookup: CDR1 SNHLY, CDR2 FYNNEI. The V and J ends lost 2 bases and 4 bases respectively, with 18 bases between them. The CDR3 has 16 residues. Written as DNA, the CDR3 is TGTGCCAGCAGTGAATACCTCAGGGAAGGAAGGTACGAGCAGTACTTC. Its translation: CASSEYLREGRYEQYF.

This chain joins TRBV27 and TRBJ2-2; 7 nucleotides align to TRBD2. The CDR3 has 15 amino acids. Losses at the gene ends were 5 bases for V and 4 bases for J; bases not matched to a gene: 7. Per germline, CDR1 MNHEY and CDR2 SMNVEV (reference sequence). The CDR3 nucleotides read TGTGCCAGCAGTCCTCCCGGGGGGAGCACCGGGGAGCTGTTTTTT. As protein: CASSPPGGSTGELFF.

In this sample, this clone turned up once. The chain links TRBV7-3 to TRBJ2-5; 7 bases are shared with TRBD1. The junction had 13 bases not matched to a gene; V was cut back by 5 bases and J by 4 bases. CDR3 length: 16 amino acids. CDR1 and CDR2 from the germline V gene are SGHTA and FQGTGA. The CDR3 here is CASSDRQGMVPETQYF. CDR3 nucleotide sequence: TGTGCCAGCAGCGACCGACAGGGAATGGTCCCAGAGACCCAGTACTTC.

This chain uses TRBV5-5 with TRBJ2-7; TRBD2 matches 8 bases. With 3 bases clipped from V and 3 bases from J, the junction kept 5 bases outside the gene matches. The CDR3 loop spans 14 amino acids. Germline assignment: CDR1 SGHKS and CDR2 YYEKEE (reference sequence). For the CDR3, the DNA is TGTGCCAGCAGCTGGGGGGCGGGAGGCTACGAGCAGTACTTC. It codes for CASSWGAGGYEQYF.

This clone was detected a few times. V usage is TRBV28 and J usage is TRBJ2-2; D is possibly TRBD2 (6 bases). V lost 6 bases and J lost 7, with 15 bases in between. The CDR3 runs 14 residues. CDR1 MDHEN and CDR2 SYDVKM come from the germline V gene. CDR3 DNA: TGTGCCAGCAGACCCGGGACTCCCGGCGGGGAGCTGTTTTTT. Amino acid sequence: CASRPGTPGGELFF. The full variable domain, completed using reference TRBV28 and TRBJ2-2, is DVKVTQSSRYLVKRTGEKVFLECVQDMDHENMFWYRQDPGLGLRLIYFSYDVKMKEKGDIPEGYSVSREKKERFSLILESASTNQTSMYLCASRPGTPGGELFFGEGSRLTVL.

This chain connects TRBV18 to TRBJ2-5; weak D call: TRBD2 (6 bases). CDR1 and CDR2 (germline): KGHSH, LQKENI. The CDR3 totals 17 residues. The V end was cut by 3 bases, the J end by 1 base, with 18 bases between. CDR3 protein: CASSPQGPSDSQETQYF. Here the CDR3 DNA reads TGTGCCAGCTCACCTCAAGGTCCTAGCGACTCCCAAGAGACCCAGTACTTC.

This clone was counted once. V gene TRBV5-1 combines with J gene TRBJ2-7, with D perhaps matching TRBD2 (6 bases). Germline V CDR1 and CDR2: SGHRS, YFSETQ. CDR3 size: 14 residues. V was trimmed by 4 bases and J by 0 bases, leaving 11 bases between them. CDR3 nucleotide sequence: TGCGCCAGCAGCCCAGACGGGGGCTCCTACGAGCAGTACTTC. Encoded protein: CASSPDGGSYEQYF.

The chain links TRBV6-5 to TRBJ1-4; tentatively, D is TRBD1 (6 bases). The CDR3 runs to 14 residues. V was pared by 6 bases and J by 5 bases, with 13 bases between. Germline V gene lookup returns CDR1 MNHEY and CDR2 SVGAGI. This CDR3 reads CASSSDRLNEKLFF. The DNA for the CDR3 is TGTGCCAGCAGCTCCGACAGGTTAAATGAAAAACTGTTTTTT.

This chain connects TRBV4-1 to TRBJ2-5, with D perhaps matching TRBD2 (6 bases). Per the germline V gene, CDR1 is MGHRA and CDR2 is YSYEKL. The length of the CDR3 is 15 residues. The V end was cut by 1 base, the J end by 3 bases, with 12 bases between. CDR3 sequence: CASSQGTNRKETQYF. The CDR3 DNA follows: TGCGCCAGCAGCCAAGGGACTAACAGAAAAGAGACCCAGTACTTC.

This chain uses TRBV29-1 with TRBJ2-7, with 9 bases aligning to TRBD1. After removal of 5 bases from V and 3 bases from J, the junction contained 8 bases not matched to a gene. The CDR3 contains 14 residues. CDR1 and CDR2 (germline): SQVTM, ANQGSEA. CDR3 DNA: TGCAGCGTTACCGTCGGACAGGGGATCTACGAGCAGTACTTC. It specifies CSVTVGQGIYEQYF.